This is a list of T cell receptor beta chains from one sample in a study of T cells in Graves' hyperthyroidism and ophthalmopathy. Each CDR3 protein is one row after TCRdb ran MiXCR on the multiplex PCR reads. In the table there are fewer than 350,000 distinct CDR3 sequences, 15% to 20% of which are singletons. The source material was blood. All receptors derive from a woman between 40 and 55 years old with Graves' ophthalmopathy. The CDR3 runs from the conserved cysteine through the conserved F or W. The D gene is left open where the match is weak. Expanded clones get a size class; other rows say once, few or many, or leave the size out.

D	V	J	size	CDR3	DNA
TRBD1	TRBV29-1	TRBJ1-2	-	CSVVGTVYGYIF	TGCAGCGTTGTCGGGACAGTGTATGGCTACATCTTC
-	TRBV28	TRBJ2-7	many	CASRDRIGSYEQYF	TGTGCCAGCAGAGACAGGATAGGCTCCTACGAGCAGTACTTC
-	TRBV20-1	TRBJ1-5	many	CSAHPSMGKSQPQHF	TGCAGTGCTCACCCATCAATGGGGAAGAGTCAGCCCCAGCATTTT
TRBD2	TRBV6-2/TRBV6-3	TRBJ2-2	many	CASTRTSNTGELFF	TGTGCCAGCACCAGGACTAGCAACACCGGGGAGCTGTTTTTT
-	TRBV27	TRBJ2-7	many	CASSLRGGRNEQYF	TGTGCCAGCTCCTTGAGGGGGGGGAGGAACGAGCAGTACTTC
-	TRBV6-5	TRBJ1-2	many	CASRPSRGWGYTF	TGTGCCAGCAGGCCCAGCAGGGGCTGGGGCTACACCTTC
TRBD1	TRBV7-3	TRBJ2-7	-	CASSVLRQGTYEQYF	TGTGCCAGCAGCGTCCTCCGACAGGGGACCTACGAGCAGTACTTC
TRBD1	TRBV7-9	TRBJ1-1	many	CASSLGQYNTEAFF	TGTGCCAGCAGCCTGGGACAGTACAACACTGAAGCTTTCTTT
-	TRBV4-1	TRBJ2-5	many	CASSQSGETQYF	TGCGCCAGCAGCCAATCAGGGGAGACCCAGTACTTC
-	TRBV28	TRBJ2-7	many	CASSSRVGYEQYF	TGTGCCAGCAGTTCCAGGGTGGGCTACGAGCAGTACTTC
TRBD1	TRBV20-1	TRBJ1-2	many	CSASWDREITGYGYTF	TGCAGTGCTTCCTGGGACAGGGAGATAACGGGGTATGGCTACACCTTC
-	TRBV27	TRBJ1-1	many	CASSFSSNTEAFF	TGTGCCAGCAGTTTCTCGTCGAACACTGAAGCTTTCTTT
-	TRBV15	TRBJ1-5	-	CATSRDLLGRGSNQPQHF	TGTGCCACCAGCAGAGATCTGCTGGGAAGGGGTAGCAATCAGCCCCAGCATTTT
-	TRBV30	TRBJ1-3	many	CAWSNGNTIYF	TGTGCCTGGAGTAACGGCAACACCATATATTTT
TRBD2	TRBV6-5	TRBJ2-7	many	CASSYGGLAGESYEQYF	TGTGCCAGCAGTTACGGAGGACTAGCGGGAGAGTCCTACGAGCAGTACTTC
-	TRBV19	TRBJ2-5	many	CASSRRQAQETQYF	TGTGCCAGTAGTCGACGACAGGCCCAAGAGACCCAGTACTTC
-	TRBV4-2	TRBJ2-5	many	CASSQVGGGGYQETQYF	TGTGCCAGCAGCCAAGTTGGAGGGGGTGGCTACCAAGAGACCCAGTACTTC
-	TRBV3-1	TRBJ1-1	few	CASSHKQGYAFF	TGTGCCAGCAGCCACAAACAGGGCTACGCTTTCTTT
-	TRBV29-1	TRBJ1-1	many	CSGAPGGRITEAFF	TGCAGCGGCGCCCCCGGGGGACGGATAACTGAAGCTTTCTTT
TRBD1	TRBV15	TRBJ2-7	-	CATSRDDRGSYEQYF	TGTGCCACCAGCAGAGATGACAGGGGCTCCTACGAGCAGTACTTC
TRBD2	TRBV5-1	TRBJ2-7	many	CASSPDPTSGRRGDYEQYF	TGCGCCAGCAGTCCCGATCCGACTAGCGGGAGGAGGGGGGACTACGAGCAGTACTTC
-	TRBV28	TRBJ1-2	many	CASTWGPGYGYTF	TGTGCCAGCACCTGGGGACCTGGGTATGGCTACACCTTC
TRBD1	TRBV4-1	TRBJ2-7	many	CASSAGTGDTYEQYF	TGCGCCAGCAGCGCCGGGACAGGGGATACCTACGAGCAGTACTTC
-	TRBV7-2	TRBJ1-6	many	CASSLVVRQGSPLHF	TGTGCCAGCAGCTTAGTAGTCAGGCAGGGTTCACCCCTCCACTTT
TRBD2	TRBV6-5	TRBJ2-7	few	CASSSQLAGGSDEQYF	TGTGCCAGCAGTTCGCAACTAGCGGGAGGTTCGGACGAGCAGTACTTC
-	TRBV4-3	TRBJ2-7	many	CASSQDIGYEQYF	TGCGCCAGCAGCCAAGATATCGGATACGAGCAGTACTTC
-	TRBV19	TRBJ2-4	many	CASSIDGGAIAKNIQYF	TGTGCCAGTAGTATAGATGGCGGGGCAATAGCCAAAAACATTCAGTACTTC
-	TRBV19	TRBJ2-5	many	CASSIGQCGAQYF	TGTGCCAGTAGTATCGGACAGTGTGGGGCCCAGTACTTC
-	TRBV27	TRBJ1-2	many	CASSFKGDDGYTF	TGTGCCAGCAGTTTCAAGGGGGATGATGGCTACACCTTC
TRBD2	TRBV4-1	TRBJ2-7	many	CASSQQGLAGDEQYF	TGCGCCAGCAGCCAACAGGGGCTAGCGGGAGACGAGCAGTACTTC
TRBD1	TRBV2	TRBJ1-1	many	CASTKHSGGINTEAFF	TGTGCCAGCACCAAACACTCAGGGGGCATAAACACTGAAGCTTTCTTT
TRBD2	TRBV20-1	TRBJ2-7	-	CSARLSGRAIEQYF	TGCAGTGCTAGACTGAGCGGGAGGGCCATCGAGCAGTACTTC
TRBD1	TRBV11-2	TRBJ2-2	few	CASSQGQGELFF	TGTGCCAGCAGCCAGGGACAGGGGGAGCTGTTTTTT
-	TRBV29-1	TRBJ1-1	many	CSVAEREAEAFF	TGCAGCGTGGCAGAACGGGAGGCTGAAGCTTTCTTT
TRBD1	TRBV7-2	TRBJ2-5	once	CASSLQGAWETQYF	TGTGCCAGCAGCTTACAGGGGGCGTGGGAGACCCAGTACTTC
-	TRBV30	TRBJ2-7	few	CAWKQAYSYEQYF	TGTGCCTGGAAACAGGCCTACTCCTACGAGCAGTACTTC
TRBD1	TRBV20-1	TRBJ2-7	many	CSAEQGDYEQYF	TGCAGTGCAGAACAGGGGGACTACGAGCAGTACTTC
-	TRBV13	TRBJ2-2	-	CASSEALASPGELFF	TGTGCCAGCAGCGAAGCACTAGCTTCACCTGGGGAGCTGTTTTTT
-	TRBV10-2	TRBJ2-5	many	CASSENKETQYF	TGCGCCAGCAGTGAGAATAAGGAGACCCAGTACTTC
TRBD1	TRBV3-1	TRBJ2-7	few	CASSQVSGGEQYF	TGTGCCAGCAGCCAAGTGTCAGGGGGCGAGCAGTACTTC
-	TRBV28	TRBJ1-3	many	CASSFLRSGNTIYF	TGTGCCAGCAGTTTTCTACGCTCTGGAAACACCATATATTTT
TRBD1	TRBV7-9	TRBJ1-2	many	CASSEQGVGYTF	TGTGCCAGCAGCGAACAGGGGGTTGGCTACACCTTC
TRBD1	TRBV27	TRBJ2-2	many	CASRDRGYTGELFF	TGTGCCAGTAGGGACAGGGGTTATACCGGGGAGCTGTTTTTT
-	TRBV6-1	TRBJ1-5	-	CASTTTSNQPQHF	TGTGCCAGCACTACCACCTCCAATCAGCCCCAGCATTTT
-	TRBV18	TRBJ2-2	few	CASSLDVRRELFF	TGTGCCAGCTCTCTGGACGTCCGCCGGGAGCTGTTTTTT
-	TRBV19	TRBJ2-1	many	CASRSLGSPHHEQFF	TGTGCCAGTAGGTCACTGGGTTCTCCCCACCATGAGCAGTTCTTC
TRBD1	TRBV6-2/TRBV6-3	TRBJ1-5	many	CASSYSGDRWQPQHF	TGTGCCAGCAGTTACTCGGGGGACAGGTGGCAGCCCCAGCATTTT
-	TRBV27	TRBJ2-7	many	CASSLELGAIYEQYF	TGTGCCAGCAGTTTAGAACTGGGTGCCATCTACGAGCAGTACTTC
-	TRBV28	TRBJ2-7	many	CASSSTAKTAYEQYF	TGTGCCAGCAGTTCGACAGCCAAGACGGCCTACGAGCAGTACTTC
-	TRBV12-3/TRBV12-4	TRBJ2-6	many	CASNGGRLYSGANVLTF	TGTGCCAGCAATGGAGGGCGGCTCTACTCTGGGGCCAACGTCCTGACTTTC
TRBD1	TRBV15	TRBJ1-2	once	CATSRVGGTGIGYTF	TGTGCCACCAGCAGAGTGGGAGGGACAGGCATCGGCTACACCTTC
-	TRBV4-2	TRBJ1-3	many	CASSPIAAGSAGNTIYF	TGTGCCAGCAGCCCCATCGCGGCAGGGTCAGCTGGAAACACCATATATTTT
TRBD1	TRBV29-1	TRBJ2-2	few	CSADLDRGSTGELFF	TGCAGCGCTGACTTGGACAGGGGGAGCACCGGGGAGCTGTTTTTT
-	TRBV28	TRBJ1-1	many	CASTTSETVTEAFF	TGTGCCAGCACCACCTCCGAGACAGTCACTGAAGCTTTCTTT
-	TRBV20-1	TRBJ1-2	many	CSARGRGDNYGYTF	TGCAGTGCTAGAGGGCGGGGAGATAACTATGGCTACACCTTC